The 18 T cell receptor beta chains below were found in one sample sequenced in a study of post-analysis software for immune sequencing data. Study results and caveats: Five or six TRBV segments, TRBV5-6, TRBV5-1 and TRBV20-1 among them, were found more frequent in patients than controls.

The TCR beta cDNA libraries contained unique molecular identifiers. TCRdb processed the PCR reads anew with MiXCR; each CDR3 protein has one entry. The top ten clones hold roughly 4.8% of a sample with some 260,000 distinct CDR3 sequences, 30% to 45% of them seen once. These receptors have no identified antigens. Source material: blood. The receptors stem from a girl between 5 and 17 years old with multiple sclerosis.

This clonotype was seen repeatedly, ten times or more. The genes are TRBV27 and TRBJ2-1; 7 bases line up with TRBD2. Germline lookup yields CDR1 MNHEY and CDR2 SMNVEV (reference sequence). Trimming removed 6 bases from V and 10 bases from J; junction bases left unmatched: 9. CDR3 length equals 13 residues. CDR3 sequence: CASRGGGSEEQFF. The CDR3 bases are TGTGCCAGCAGGGGGGGAGGGTCGGAAGAGCAGTTCTTC.

V gene TRBV11-2 combines with J gene TRBJ2-2; D may be TRBD2 (5 bases). Trimming took 0 bases from V and 6 from J, leaving 8 bases between them. The CDR3 is 14 residues long. The germline V gene has CDR1 SGHAT and CDR2 FQNNGV. The CDR3 coding sequence is TGTGCCAGCAGCTTAGACCCTAGCTCCGGGGAGCTGTTTTTT. It codes for CASSLDPSSGELFF.

This clonotype was detected only a few times. The chain links TRBV5-1 to TRBJ2-7; D might be TRBD1 (5 bases). This CDR3 is 14 amino acids long. Germline CDR1 reads SGHRS; CDR2 reads YFSETQ. Trimming removed 0 bases at V and 7 bases at J, with 14 bases between. The CDR3 DNA sequence: TGCGCCAGCAGCTTGGAGTTAGGACACACTGAGCAGTACTTC. Translation: CASSLELGHTEQYF.

This rearrangement joins TRBV12-3 or TRBV12-4 to TRBJ1-1; D unclear. The CDR3 covers 13 residues. With 6 bases removed from V and 4 bases from J, the gap between germline ends came to 12 bases. For the CDR3, the DNA is TGTGCCAGCAGGCTCTCGGCGAGCACTGAAGCTTTCTTT. It yields the protein CASRLSASTEAFF.

This clonotype was seen repeatedly, ten times or more. This rearrangement joins TRBV29-1 to TRBJ2-1, with 8 bases identical to TRBD1. Trimming at V came to 6 bases and at J to 5 bases, leaving 6 bases not matched to a gene. The CDR3 has 13 amino acids. Germline V gene sequence: CDR1 SQVTM, CDR2 ANQGSEA. Here the CDR3 reads CSVRDRFHNEQFF. The CDR3 nucleotides read TGCAGCGTCCGGGACAGGTTCCACAATGAGCAGTTCTTC.

This clonotype was seen at least ten times. This chain connects TRBV12-3 or TRBV12-4 to TRBJ2-1; the match to TRBD2 covers 16 bases. This CDR3 is built from 17 residues. The trim removed 2 bases at V and 10 bases at J, leaving 8 bases unmatched. CDR3 sequence (DNA): TGTGCCAGCAGTTTATGGGGGACTAGCGGGAGGGCCCGGGAGCAGTTCTTC. This translates into CASSLWGTSGRAREQFF.

The rearrangement links TRBV9 to TRBJ2-1; TRBD2 might be the D (7 bases). The V and J ends lost 0 bases and 1 base respectively, with 14 bases between them. The CDR3 extends over 17 amino acids. CDR1 is SGDLS and CDR2 is YYNGEE in the germline V gene. In nucleotides, the CDR3 is TGTGCCAGCAGCGTAGGTGGGGGGGCAGGGTCCTACAATGAGCAGTTCTTC. The encoded protein is CASSVGGGAGSYNEQFF.

This clonotype came up many times. The chain recombines TRBV15 with TRBJ2-3; 7 bases match TRBD2. Germline V lookup: CDR1 LNHNV, CDR2 YYDKDF (reference sequence). J was trimmed by 2 bases and V by 9 bases; bases with no gene match: 8. The CDR3 totals 14 residues. For the CDR3, the DNA is TGTGCCACTTCGGGAGGCTCCCCCACAGATACGCAGTATTTT. This encodes CATSGGSPTDTQYF.

This clonotype was found once. The rearrangement joins TRBV20-1 to TRBJ1-2; weak D call: TRBD1 (6 bases). CDR1 is DFQATT, CDR2 SNEGSKA, per germline (reference sequence). V was shortened by 6 bases and J by 3 bases, with 14 bases between the two germline ends. The CDR3 totals 13 residues. The CDR3 DNA sequence: TGCAGTGCGACACAGGGCGGTGACTATGGCTACACCTTC. This translates into CSATQGGDYGYTF.

The table lists this clonotype with many counts. The chain uses TRBV2 and TRBJ1-2; no reliable D call. Trimming shortened V by 4 bases and J by 5 bases, and 8 bases separated the two germline ends. CDR1 is SNHLY and CDR2 is FYNNEI in the germline V gene. The CDR3 is 12 amino acids. For the CDR3, the DNA is TGTGCCAGCAGTGCCAACGTTTATGGCTACACCTTC. It codes for CASSANVYGYTF. Looking up the rest from reference TRBV2 and TRBJ1-2 gives the full variable domain: EPEVTQTPSHQVTQMGQEVILRCVPISNHLYFYWYRQILGQKVEFLVSFYNNEISEKSEIFDDQFSVERPDGSNFTLKIRSTKLEDSAMYFCASSANVYGYTFGSGTRLTVV.

This chain joins TRBV5-4 and TRBJ2-6; D may be TRBD1 or TRBD2 (5 bases each). Germline V lookup: CDR1 SGHNT, CDR2 YYREEE (reference sequence). With 4 bases removed from V and 4 bases from J, the gap between germline ends came to 9 bases. The CDR3 runs 14 residues. The CDR3 is CASSTEGGANVLTF. The CDR3, as DNA: TGTGCCAGCAGCACCGAGGGGGGGGCCAACGTCCTGACTTTC.

On this clonotype: The junction differs from germline at one of its ends, possibly a read error. The rearrangement joins TRBV4-2 to TRBJ2-6, with D uncertain. Germline V gene sequence: CDR1 LGHNA, CDR2 YNFKEQ. The CDR3 is made up of 19 amino acids. The CDR3 loop reads CVSRQDRYSSSSGANVLTF. The CDR3 bases are TGTGTCAGCAGACAAGATCGTTACAGCTCCTCCTCTGGGGCCAACGTCCTGACTTTC.

This clonotype was picked up many times. J is TRBJ2-1 and V is TRBV20-1; 10 nucleotides agree with TRBD2. Trimming removed 0 bases from V and 7 bases from J; junction bases left unmatched: 6. The CDR3 contains 15 residues. CDR1 is DFQATT, CDR2 SNEGSKA, per germline (reference sequence). CDR3 DNA: TGCAGTGCTAGAGACATAGCGGGGGGAGGTAATGAGCAGTTCTTC. Protein sequence: CSARDIAGGGNEQFF.

The chain recombines TRBV2 with TRBJ2-2; unclear D gene. The CDR3 spans 15 residues. Trimming left V 0 bases short and J 6 bases short, with 11 bases between. CDR1 SNHLY and CDR2 FYNNEI come from the germline V gene. The CDR3 here is CASSEAGYLSGELFF. The CDR3, as DNA: TGTGCCAGCAGTGAAGCAGGGTATCTGTCCGGGGAGCTGTTTTTT.

The V gene is TRBV30, the J gene TRBJ2-1; D unclear. There are 14 residues in the CDR3. Germline values: CDR1 GTSNPN, CDR2 SVGIG (reference sequence). Trimming removed 2 bases from V and 7 bases from J, with 15 bases in between. The CDR3 reads CAWSLPIDKNEQFF. The CDR3 region has the DNA TGTGCCTGGAGTTTACCTATCGATAAGAATGAGCAGTTCTTC. Together with reference TRBV30 and TRBJ2-1, the CDR3 gives the full variable domain: SQTIHQWPATLVQPVGSPLSLECTVEGTSNPNLYWYRQAAGRGLQLLFYSVGIGQISSEVPQNLSASRPQDRQFILSSKKLLLSDSGFYLCAWSLPIDKNEQFFGPGTRLTVL.

This clonotype was seen at least ten times. The chain employs TRBV4-2 and TRBJ2-3; 10 bases are shared with TRBD2. Per the germline V gene, CDR1 is LGHNA and CDR2 is YNFKEQ. Trimming at V came to 0 bases and at J to 2 bases, leaving 8 bases not matched to a gene. The CDR3 spans 18 residues. DNA of the CDR3: TGTGCCAGCAGCCAAGATCCCGCTCTAGCGGGAGACACAGATACGCAGTATTTT. This encodes CASSQDPALAGDTDTQYF.

Of note for this clonotype: A much larger clonotype is one base distant, so this may be a read error. CDR3 protein: CASSGSGGAGEQFF. The CDR3 bases are TGCGCCAGCAGCGGTAGCGGGGGGGCCGGTGAGCAGTTCTTC. The rearrangement joins TRBV5-1 to TRBJ2-1, with 11 bases identical to TRBD2. The CDR3 covers 14 residues. Germline V gene lookup returns CDR1 SGHRS and CDR2 YFSETQ. The trim removed 4 bases at V and 9 bases at J, leaving 6 bases unmatched.

This clonotype was recorded many times. This chain connects TRBV7-3 to TRBJ2-1; 12 bases line up with TRBD2. Looked up from germline, CDR1 is SGHTA and CDR2 is FQGTGA. After removal of 5 bases from V and 0 bases from J, the junction contained 14 bases not matched to a gene. The CDR3 has 20 residues. The CDR3 region is CASSVTTSGGRRHSYNEQFF. CDR3 nucleotides: TGTGCCAGCAGCGTGACGACTAGCGGGGGACGCCGACACTCCTACAATGAGCAGTTCTTC.